The clone carrying this TCR beta chain was seen a handful of times. Antigen unknown. The data stem from a study of regulatory T cells in long-lasting Graves disease. Study overall: Freshly diagnosed Graves' patients had used antithyroid drugs for under 3 months.

Researchers made TCR beta libraries by using iRepertoire HTBI primers and running Arm-PCR on CDR3 regions. One entry per CDR3 protein, called by TCRdb with MiXCR from the multiplex PCR reads. The table records hundreds of thousands of distinct CDR3 sequences, 15% to 20% of them present only once. V was pared by 9 bases and J by 5 bases, with 8 bases of the junction left unmatched. Germline assignment: CDR1 LNHDA and CDR2 SQIVND (reference sequence). The CDR3 is made up of 13 amino acids. The time point: newly diagnosed GD, antithyroid drugs for less than 3 months. PBMC RNA was the source of the TCR library. Study-level findings and limits: With persistent disease, TRBV28, TRBJ1-2 and TRBJ2-5 were the favored segments.

In addition, the sample was reused for a study of T cells in Graves' hyperthyroidism and ophthalmopathy.

The chain joins TRBV19 to TRBJ1-1; 8 positions match TRBD1. The sequencing here drew on peripheral blood mononuclear cells (PBMCs), taken at new diagnosis, from a patient treated with antithyroid drugs. This TCR was sampled from a woman in her 30s with Graves disease. The CDR3 here is CASETGGYTEAFF. DNA of the CDR3: TGTGCCAGCGAAACAGGGGGTTATACTGAAGCTTTCTTT. Based on the CDR3 plus reference TRBV19 and TRBJ1-1, the full variable domain is DGGITQSPKYLFRKEGQNVTLSCEQNLNHDAMYWYRQDPGQGLRLIYYSQIVNDFQKGDIAEGYSVSREKKESFPLTVTSAQKNPTAFYLCASETGGYTEAFFGQGTRLTVV.